The rows below give T cell receptor beta chains drawn from one sample of a study of cytomegalovirus exposure and HLA in healthy donors. Here immunoSEQ multiplex PCR was the method, and the copy in TCRdb shows in-frame clones only, minus some. This table has approximately 100,000 clones, 74% appearing once. The sequencing input was PBMCs. These TCRs come from a human donor in good health. The CDR3 runs from the conserved cysteine through the conserved F or W. The D gene is left open where the match is weak. Size values are once, few and many counts, or a class for expanded clones, and some rows have none.

d_call	v_call	cdr3_length	j_call	clone_size	cdr3_nt	cdr3_aa
TRBD1	TRBV14	15	TRBJ2-5	NA	TGTGCCAGCAGCCAAGGAAGACAGGGACCAGAGACCCAGTACTTC	CASSQGRQGPETQYF
NA	TRBV5-4	12	TRBJ2-4	NA	TGTGCCAGCAGCCGGGACACAAACATTCAGTACTTC	CASSRDTNIQYF
NA	TRBV19	13	TRBJ2-1	NA	TGTGCCAGTAGTATAGACACCTACAATGAGCAGTTCTTC	CASSIDTYNEQFF
TRBD1	TRBV6-6	14	TRBJ2-5	NA	TGTGCCAGCAGTCCCCTGACAGGGCAAGAGACCCAGTACTTC	CASSPLTGQETQYF
TRBD1	TRBV18	15	TRBJ1-1	NA	TGTGCCAGCTCACCAGTACGGACAGGGGACACTGAAGCTTTCTTT	CASSPVRTGDTEAFF
NA	TRBV28	18	TRBJ2-3	NA	TGTGCCAGCAGTTTAGATGGTTTGGCGGGACGGGACACAGATACGCAGTATTTT	CASSLDGLAGRDTDTQYF
NA	TRBV29-1	15	TRBJ1-4	NA	TGCAGCGTTCGAGAGGGAGCTCAATTAGGGGAAAAACTGTTTTTT	CSVREGAQLGEKLFF
TRBD1	TRBV2	14	TRBJ1-1	once	TGTGCCAGCACTCCAACAGGGGGCCGTGTTGAAGCTTTCTTT	CASTPTGGRVEAFF
TRBD1	TRBV6-5	14	TRBJ1-1	NA	TGTGCCAGCAGTCGACAGGGATCTTATCGTGAAGCTTTCTTT	CASSRQGSYREAFF
TRBD1	TRBV6-6	14	TRBJ1-2	NA	TGTGCCAGCAGTTACACGCGGGACAGGCAAGGCTACACCTTC	CASSYTRDRQGYTF
TRBD2	TRBV4-3	15	TRBJ2-1	NA	TGCGCCAGCAGCCAGCTGACTAGCGGGGGCAATGAGCAGTTCTTC	CASSQLTSGGNEQFF
TRBD1	TRBV7-2	15	TRBJ2-2	NA	TGTGCCAGCAGCTCAGGGACAGGGCCCACCGGGGAGCTGTTTTTT	CASSSGTGPTGELFF
TRBD1	TRBV2	18	TRBJ1-5	NA	TGTGCCAGCAGTCCGGACAGGGTGAACTTCCCAACCAATCAGCCCCAGCATTTT	CASSPDRVNFPTNQPQHF
NA	TRBV29-1	14	TRBJ2-7	once	TGCAGCGTTGAGGGGGGTGGCAGGGTGGACGAGCAGTACTTC	CSVEGGGRVDEQYF
NA	TRBV4-2	15	TRBJ2-1	NA	TGTGCCAGCAGCCAAGATAGGGGGGGGTACAATGAGCAGTTCTTC	CASSQDRGGYNEQFF
NA	TRBV7-2	12	TRBJ2-2	NA	TGTGCCAGCGTTCGGGAGACCGGGGAGCTGTTTTTT	CASVRETGELFF
TRBD1	TRBV11-3	15	TRBJ2-4	NA	TGTGCCAGCAGCTTAGGACAGGGCTCCAAAAACATTCAGTACTTC	CASSLGQGSKNIQYF
NA	TRBV5-5	12	TRBJ2-6	NA	TGTGCCAGCAGCTCGGGACTCAACGTCCTGACTTTC	CASSSGLNVLTF
TRBD1	TRBV19	15	TRBJ2-2	NA	TGTGCCAGTAGTGAGGGACAGGGGGTGCCCGGGGAGCTGTTTTTT	CASSEGQGVPGELFF
NA	TRBV5-5	14	TRBJ2-7	NA	TGTGCCAGCAGCGGGACGGCGGGAACCTACGAGCAGTACTTC	CASSGTAGTYEQYF
TRBD2	TRBV5-6	15	TRBJ2-1	few	TGTGCCAGCAGCGGGGGACTAGCAGACTACAATGAGCAGTTCTTC	CASSGGLADYNEQFF
TRBD1	TRBV28	11	TRBJ1-2	NA	TGTGCCAGCAGTCAGGGGGATGGCTACACCTTC	CASSQGDGYTF
NA	TRBV6-6	14	TRBJ2-7	NA	TGTGCCAGCAGCCCGCGGACGGGAACCTACGAGCAGTACTTC	CASSPRTGTYEQYF
TRBD1	TRBV19	17	TRBJ2-2	NA	TGTGCCAGTAGGGCAAGGGGACAGGGGAGAGGGACCGGGGAGCTGTTTTTT	CASRARGQGRGTGELFF
NA	TRBV6-6	14	TRBJ1-3	NA	TGTGCCAGCAGTTACGAGAATTCTGGAAACACCATATATTTT	CASSYENSGNTIYF
NA	TRBV2	15	TRBJ1-5	NA	TGTGCCAGCACCCGAGGACTGGATAGCAATCAGCCCCAGCATTTT	CASTRGLDSNQPQHF
TRBD2	TRBV4-1	20	TRBJ2-1	NA	TGCGCCAGCAGCCAAGATGTGGGGATTAGCGGGGGGAGCTCCTACAATGAGCAGTTCTTC	CASSQDVGISGGSSYNEQFF
NA	TRBV7-9	12	TRBJ1-2	NA	TGTGCCAGCAGCCTTACAGGACGTGGCTACACCTTC	CASSLTGRGYTF
NA	TRBV30	13	TRBJ1-1	NA	TGTGCCTGGAATAGGGGTAGGGGGACTGAAGCTTTCTTT	CAWNRGRGTEAFF
NA	TRBV28	14	TRBJ1-1	once	TGTGCCAGCAGGGGCGGGTCCCGGAACACTGAAGCTTTCTTT	CASRGGSRNTEAFF
TRBD1	TRBV29-1	14	TRBJ1-5	once	TGCAGCGTTTCGTGGACAGGGGAGAATCAGCCCCAGCATTTT	CSVSWTGENQPQHF
TRBD1	TRBV2	13	TRBJ2-3	NA	TGTGCCAGCAGCCGGGACAGTTCAGATACGCAGTATTTT	CASSRDSSDTQYF
NA	TRBV4-2	14	TRBJ1-6	NA	TGTGCCAGCAGCCAAGATCAGTGGAGTTCACCCCTCCACTTT	CASSQDQWSSPLHF
TRBD1	TRBV15	15	TRBJ2-3	NA	TGTGCCACCAGCAGAGAGGGCCAGGGGGCAGATACGCAGTGTTTT	CATSREGQGADTQCF
TRBD2	TRBV27	19	TRBJ2-3	NA	TGTGCCAGCAGCCTTAGCGGGAGGGCCCTTAGTGCCTACACAGATACGCAGTATTTT	CASSLSGRALSAYTDTQYF
NA	TRBV7-9	16	TRBJ1-6	few	TGTGCCAGCAGCCCGGGCGGGCAGATCCCAAATTCACCCCTCCACTTT	CASSPGGQIPNSPLHF
NA	TRBV5-4	13	TRBJ2-5	few	TGTGCCAGCAGCCCGGGACTCCTGAGGGAGCAGTACTTC	CASSPGLLREQYF
TRBD1	TRBV4-1	14	TRBJ1-2	NA	TGCGCCAGCAGCCAAGAGGACAGGAGTTGTGGCTACACCTTC	CASSQEDRSCGYTF
TRBD2	TRBV5-6	15	TRBJ2-3	NA	TGTGCCAGCAGCTTGGCTGCGGGGGTTGAAGATACGCAGTATTTT	CASSLAAGVEDTQYF
NA	TRBV30	13	TRBJ1-2	NA	TGTGCCTGGAGGGCGGGGACCGACTATGGCTACACCTTC	CAWRAGTDYGYTF